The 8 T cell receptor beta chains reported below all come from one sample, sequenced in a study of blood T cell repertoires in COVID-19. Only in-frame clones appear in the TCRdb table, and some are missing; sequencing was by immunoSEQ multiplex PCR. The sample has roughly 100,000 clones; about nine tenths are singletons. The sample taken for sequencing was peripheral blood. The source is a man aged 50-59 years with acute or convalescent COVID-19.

In nucleotides, the CDR3 is TGTGCCAGTAGTGCTGAGTCGGACTACTACGAGCAGTACTTC. Protein sequence: CASSAESDYYEQYF. V and J are TRBV19 and TRBJ2-7, with a tentative D call TRBD2 (6 bases). The germline gives CDR1 LNHDA, CDR2 SQIVND (reference sequence). Trimming removed 5 bases at V and 3 bases at J, with 14 bases between. The CDR3 runs to 14 residues.

The CDR3 sequence is CASSVGLGAETQYF. DNA of the CDR3: TGTGCCAGCAGCGTAGGGTTAGGGGCAGAGACCCAGTACTTC. The chain joins TRBV9 to TRBJ2-5, with TRBD1 as a possible D gene (5 bases). The V gene's germline CDR1 is SGDLS and CDR2 YYNGEE. With 0 bases removed from V and 4 bases from J, the gap between germline ends came to 10 bases. CDR3 length: 14 residues.

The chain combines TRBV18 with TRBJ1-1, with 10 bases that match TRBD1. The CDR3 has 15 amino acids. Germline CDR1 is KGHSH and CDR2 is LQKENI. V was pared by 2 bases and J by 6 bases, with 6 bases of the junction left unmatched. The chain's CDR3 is CASSPRQGAYSEAFF. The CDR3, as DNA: TGTGCCAGCTCACCAAGACAGGGGGCTTACTCTGAAGCTTTCTTT.

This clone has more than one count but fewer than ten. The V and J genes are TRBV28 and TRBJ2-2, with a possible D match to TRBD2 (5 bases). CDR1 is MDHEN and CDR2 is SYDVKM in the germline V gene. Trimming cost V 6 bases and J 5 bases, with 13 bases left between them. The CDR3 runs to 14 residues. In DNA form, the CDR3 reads TGTGCCAGCAGCAAGTCCCGGGGTACCGGGGAGCTGTTTTTT. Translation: CASSKSRGTGELFF.

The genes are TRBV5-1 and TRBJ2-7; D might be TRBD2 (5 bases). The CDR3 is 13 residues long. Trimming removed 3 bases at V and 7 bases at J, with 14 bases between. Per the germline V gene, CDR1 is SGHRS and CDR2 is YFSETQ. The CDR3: CASSSLLGGEQYF. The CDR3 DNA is TGCGCCAGCAGCTCTCTACTAGGTGGTGAGCAGTACTTC.

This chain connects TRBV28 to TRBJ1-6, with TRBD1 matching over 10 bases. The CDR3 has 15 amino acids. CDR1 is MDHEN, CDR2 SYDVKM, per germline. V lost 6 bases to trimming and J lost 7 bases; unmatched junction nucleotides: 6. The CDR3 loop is CASSPTGGWNSPLHF. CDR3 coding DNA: TGTGCCAGCAGCCCGACAGGGGGCTGGAATTCACCCCTCCACTTT.

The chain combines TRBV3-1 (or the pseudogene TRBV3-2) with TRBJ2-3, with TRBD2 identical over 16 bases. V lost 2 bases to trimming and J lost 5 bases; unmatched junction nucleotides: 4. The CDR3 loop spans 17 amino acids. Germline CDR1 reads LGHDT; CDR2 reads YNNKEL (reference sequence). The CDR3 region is CASSQTGLAGGRDTQYF. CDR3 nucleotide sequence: TGTGCCAGCAGCCAAACGGGACTAGCGGGAGGGAGAGATACGCAGTATTTT.

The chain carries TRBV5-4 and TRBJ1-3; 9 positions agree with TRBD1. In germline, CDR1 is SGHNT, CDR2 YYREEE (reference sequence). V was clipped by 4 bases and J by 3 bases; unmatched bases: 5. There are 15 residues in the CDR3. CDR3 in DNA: TGTGCCAGCAGCCTACAGGGGGCAAATGGAAACACCATATATTTT. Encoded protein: CASSLQGANGNTIYF.